These 19 T cell receptor beta chains share one sample of origin, sequenced in a study of blood T cells in healthy people across ages. Through a sample-barcoded 5' primer and a J-beta primer mix, a second PCR was run for roughly 7 to 11 cycles. TCRdb re-derived calls from the 5' RACE reads in MiXCR, one entry per CDR3 protein. The table has 750,000 to 1,000,000 distinct CDR3 sequences, 29% seen once; the top ten hold roughly 10%. In addition, the sample was reused for a study of T cells of mothers and their children.

Sample: blood. Every receptor here comes from a woman between 35 and 50 years old in good health.

This clonotype was detected only a few times. The chain combines TRBV20-1 with TRBJ1-5; unclear D gene. This CDR3 has 13 amino acids. Germline lookup yields CDR1 DFQATT and CDR2 SNEGSKA (reference sequence). V was trimmed by 6 bases and J by 0 bases, leaving 9 bases between them. CDR3 region: CSAPKYSNQPQHF. In DNA form, the CDR3 reads TGCAGTGCCCCCAAATATAGCAATCAGCCCCAGCATTTT.

Remarks on this clonotype: One junction end disagrees with the germline gene, perhaps due to a read error. The rearrangement links TRBV5-5 to TRBJ1-2; TRBD1 aligns across 10 bases. The CDR3 extends over 15 amino acids. Germline lookup yields CDR1 SGHKS and CDR2 YYEKEE (reference sequence). The CDR3 sequence: CASSQLTGGAAGYTF. DNA for the CDR3: TGTGCCAGCAGCCAACTGACAGGGGGCGCAGCCGGCTACACGTTC.

The chain links TRBV5-1 to TRBJ1-2; weak D call: TRBD1 (5 bases). The CDR3 consists of 14 residues. Germline-derived CDR1 and CDR2 are SGHRS and YFSETQ. Between the trimmed V and J ends, which lost 1 base and 3 bases, there was a span of 10 bases. CDR3 sequence reads: CASSLLRGDYGYTF. CDR3 coding DNA: TGCGCCAGCAGCTTGCTTCGGGGGGACTATGGCTACACCTTC. Drawing the rest from reference TRBV5-1 and TRBJ1-2, the complete variable domain is KAGVTQTPRYLIKTRGQQVTLSCSPISGHRSVSWYQQTPGQGLQFLFEYFSETQRNKGNFPGRFSGRQFSNSRSEMNVSTLELGDSALYLCASSLLRGDYGYTFGSGTRLTVV.

This chain uses TRBV7-9 with TRBJ1-2; 11 positions match TRBD1. Germline V lookup: CDR1 SEHNR, CDR2 FQNEAQ (reference sequence). The CDR3 runs to 15 residues. V trimming: 5 bases; J trimming: 4 bases; junction bases outside the gene matches: 6. The CDR3 DNA sequence: TGTGCCAGCAGCGCCCGGGACAGGGGGACCTATGGCTACACCTTC. The encoded protein is CASSARDRGTYGYTF.

This clonotype was seen at least ten times. The chain is built from TRBV5-6 and TRBJ2-1, with D perhaps matching TRBD1 (6 bases). This CDR3 region has 13 residues. V gave up 1 base and J gave up 9 bases, with 11 bases separating them. Germline-derived CDR1 and CDR2 are SGHDT and YYEEEE. CDR3 in DNA: TGTGCCAGCAGCTTGATACAGGGCGGTGAGCAGTTCTTC. This translates into CASSLIQGGEQFF.

This clonotype was recorded a few times. The V call is TRBV4-1, the J call TRBJ1-2; 9 bases are shared with TRBD1. This CDR3 is 17 amino acids long. J gave up 3 bases and V 1 base, and 9 bases lay outside the gene matches. Germline values: CDR1 MGHRA, CDR2 YSYEKL. The DNA for the CDR3 is TGCGCCAGCAGCCAAGTCCAAGGGGGACAGGGCTACTATGGCTACACCTTC. Residues: CASSQVQGGQGYYGYTF.

Only a few counts were recorded for this clonotype. The V gene is TRBV10-2, the J gene TRBJ2-7; 10 positions match TRBD1. The CDR3 extends over 16 amino acids. V lost 3 bases to trimming and J lost 2 bases; unmatched junction nucleotides: 7. Germline V CDR1 and CDR2: WSHSY, SAAADI. CDR3 DNA sequence: TGCGCCAGCAGTGAATACGGACAGGGGGACGCCTACGAGCAGTACTTC. Its translation: CASSEYGQGDAYEQYF.

This clonotype was observed at least ten times. The rearrangement links TRBV29-1 to TRBJ2-7; D unclear. The length of the CDR3 is 11 residues. The germline V gene has CDR1 SQVTM and CDR2 ANQGSEA. V lost 5 bases to trimming and J lost 2 bases, with 7 bases between them. DNA of the CDR3: TGCAGCGTTCCGGGCGCCTACGAGCAGTACTTC. Translating it yields CSVPGAYEQYF.

The chain carries TRBV12-3 or TRBV12-4 and TRBJ1-1; D uncertain. Trimming pared 3 bases from V and 6 bases from J, leaving 11 bases between. The CDR3 has 13 amino acids. In nucleotides, the CDR3 is TGTGCCAGCAGTTTTAGCGCACCCGCTGAAGCTTTCTTT. Its protein product is CASSFSAPAEAFF.

The V gene is TRBV20-1, the J gene TRBJ1-2, with 10 positions matching TRBD1. The V and J ends lost 5 bases and 12 bases, in that order; junction bases with no gene match: 9. This CDR3 comprises 12 residues. CDR1 and CDR2 (germline): DFQATT, SNEGSKA (reference sequence). In nucleotides, the CDR3 is TGCAGTGCTGGACAGGGGGTCGAGCAGAACACCTTC. Residues: CSAGQGVEQNTF.

This clonotype has a handful of counts. The V and J genes are TRBV6-5 and TRBJ2-5; no reliable D call. Germline V gene lookup returns CDR1 MNHEY and CDR2 SVGAGI. The CDR3 has 14 residues. Trimming took off 0 bases at V and 2 bases at J, with 7 bases between the two ends. This CDR3 is CASSYSYRQETQYF. The CDR3, as DNA: TGTGCCAGCAGTTACTCTTATAGGCAAGAGACCCAGTACTTC.

There are many counts of this clonotype. CDR3 bases: TGTGCCAGCAGTTTTGGGACGGTCTCCTACGAGCAGTACTTC. It codes for CASSFGTVSYEQYF. The V gene is TRBV7-2, the J gene TRBJ2-7, with D perhaps being TRBD1 or TRBD2 (5 bases each). The CDR3 covers 14 residues. V shed 6 bases and J shed 0 bases, with 12 bases lying between them. Germline V gene sequence: CDR1 SGHTA, CDR2 FQGNSA.

This clonotype was recorded many times. The genes are TRBV7-3 and TRBJ2-1; no clear D gene. The CDR3 sequence is 16 residues long. The V end was cut by 5 bases, the J end by 0 bases, with 14 bases between. Per germline, CDR1 SGHTA and CDR2 FQGTGA. CDR3 DNA sequence: TGTGCCAGCAGCCCCTTCCCACTGTGCTCCTACAATGAGCAGTTCTTC. This translates into CASSPFPLCSYNEQFF.

This chain joins TRBV20-1 and TRBJ1-6, with a tentative D call TRBD1 (5 bases). The CDR3 contains 16 residues. The V and J ends lost 2 bases and 8 bases respectively, with 19 bases between them. Germline assignment: CDR1 DFQATT and CDR2 SNEGSKA (reference sequence). CDR3 nucleotide sequence: TGCAGTGCTAGACTCCCGGGGGTCCTGGTGGATTCACCCCTCCACTTT. This gives the protein CSARLPGVLVDSPLHF.

This clonotype has a count of ten or more. The chain recombines TRBV12-5 with TRBJ2-6; D gene ambiguous. In germline, CDR1 is LGHNT, CDR2 FRNRAP. The CDR3 sequence is 13 residues long. Trimming took off 7 bases at V and 0 bases at J, with 4 bases between the two ends. CDR3 sequence (DNA): TGTGCTAGTGCCCTCTCTGGGGCCAACGTCCTGACTTTC. Protein sequence: CASALSGANVLTF. The complete variable domain, with remaining parts taken from reference TRBV12-5 and TRBJ2-6, reads DARVTQTPRHKVTEMGQEVTMRCQPILGHNTVFWYRQTMMQGLELLAYFRNRAPLDDSGMPKDRFSAEMPDATLATLKIQPSEPRDSAVYFCASALSGANVLTFGAGSRLTVL.

This clonotype was seen ten or more times. The V gene is TRBV11-2, the J gene TRBJ2-4; weak D call: TRBD1 (5 bases). Looked up from germline, CDR1 is SGHAT and CDR2 is FQNNGV. The CDR3 sequence is 15 residues long. The V end was cut by 3 bases, the J end by 6 bases, with 15 bases between. The CDR3 bases are TGTGCCAGCAGCTTTGTTTCAGGGTCAGGAAACATTCAGTACTTC. This codes for CASSFVSGSGNIQYF.

V is TRBV20-1 and J is TRBJ2-7, with 7 bases fitting TRBD1. After removal of 4 bases from V and 12 bases from J, the junction contained 12 bases not matched to a gene. CDR1 and CDR2 (germline): DFQATT, SNEGSKA (reference sequence). This CDR3 contains 12 residues. CDR3 DNA sequence: TGCAGTGCTAAACCGGGACAGAAGCCTGGGTACTTC. Its translation: CSAKPGQKPGYF.

The chain has TRBV15 and TRBJ2-4; TRBD1 matches at 8 bases. The CDR3 runs 15 residues. V was pared by 1 base and J by 8 bases, with 7 bases of the junction left unmatched. Germline CDR1 and CDR2: LNHNV and YYDKDF (reference sequence). CDR3 loop: CATSRVGQGGDIQYF. DNA for the CDR3: TGTGCCACCAGCAGAGTTGGACAGGGTGGCGACATTCAGTACTTC. The entire variable domain, with the rest obtained from reference TRBV15 and TRBJ2-4, is as follows: DAMVIQNPRYQVTQFGKPVTLSCSQTLNHNVMYWYQQKSSQAPKLLFHYYDKDFNNEADTPDNFQSRRPNTSFCFLDIRSPGLGDTAMYLCATSRVGQGGDIQYFGAGTRLSVL.

The chain couples TRBV12-5 to TRBJ1-5; TRBD1 matches 10 bases. The CDR3 has 20 residues. Trimming removed 5 bases from V and 2 bases from J; junction bases left unmatched: 18. CDR1 is LGHNT and CDR2 is FRNRAP in the germline V gene. The DNA for the CDR3 is TGTGCTAGTGGTGCTGGACCCCGGGGACAGGGGAAAGTTGGCAATCAGCCCCAGCATTTT. Residues: CASGAGPRGQGKVGNQPQHF. The full variable domain, with the rest looked up from reference TRBV12-5 and TRBJ1-5, is DARVTQTPRHKVTEMGQEVTMRCQPILGHNTVFWYRQTMMQGLELLAYFRNRAPLDDSGMPKDRFSAEMPDATLATLKIQPSEPRDSAVYFCASGAGPRGQGKVGNQPQHFGDGTRLSIL.